Listed here are 17 T cell receptor beta chains from one sample, sequenced in a study of shared clonotypes between healthy human individuals. Naive CD8 cells lacked CD45RO and underwent positive selection for CCR7, leaving out terminally differentiated effector memory CD45RA+ cells. The repertoire was sequenced with immunoSEQ multiplex PCR; TCRdb's copy has only in-frame clones and lacks some. The table includes 2 million or so clones, roughly 94% detected once. The sample taken for sequencing was naive CD8+ T cells sorted from blood. The receptors were sampled from a man between 18 and 29 years old in good health.

The gene calls are TRBV6-5 and TRBJ1-1; maybe TRBD1 (6 bases). The CDR3 length is 14 residues. Trimming cost V 2 bases and J 4 bases, with 11 bases left between them. Germline V gene sequence: CDR1 MNHEY, CDR2 SVGAGI. The CDR3, as DNA: TGTGCCAGCAGTTACGGGGGCTCGGGCACTGAAGCTTTCTTT. Its protein is CASSYGGSGTEAFF.

The CDR3 is CASSTLAGTREETQYF. CDR3 coding DNA: TGTGCCAGCAGCACTTTAGCGGGGACCCGGGAAGAGACCCAGTACTTC. The gene calls are TRBV5-5 and TRBJ2-5, with 8 bases identical to TRBD2. Per germline, CDR1 SGHKS and CDR2 YYEKEE (reference sequence). The CDR3 contains 16 residues. Trimming cost V 4 bases and J 3 bases; bases outside gene matches: 11. Variable domain in full (rest from reference TRBV5-5 and TRBJ2-5): DAGVTQSPTHLIKTRGQQVTLRCSPISGHKSVSWYQQVLGQGPQFIFQYYEKEERGRGNFPDRFSARQFPNYSSELNVNALLLGDSALYLCASSTLAGTREETQYFGPGTRLLVL.

The chain joins TRBV18 to TRBJ2-7; tentatively, D is TRBD1 (5 bases). Germline V lookup: CDR1 KGHSH, CDR2 LQKENI. Between the trimmed V and J ends, which lost 6 bases and 1 base, there was a span of 10 bases. The CDR3 consists of 13 residues. For the CDR3, the DNA is TGTGCCAGCTCTTCAGGGATTTCCTACGAGCAGTACTTC. Encoded protein: CASSSGISYEQYF.

This clone has just one count. Additional DNA sequences in this sample encode the identical CDR3. V and J are TRBV5-6 and TRBJ1-2, with TRBD1 matching over 7 bases. Germline CDR1 and CDR2: SGHDT and YYEEEE. V was pared by 4 bases and J by 4 bases, with 4 bases of the junction left unmatched. CDR3 length: 13 amino acids. The DNA of the CDR3 is TGTGCCAGCAGCCCACAGGGGTTCTATGGCTACACCTTC. This sequence encodes CASSPQGFYGYTF.

The rearrangement links TRBV15 to TRBJ2-5; TRBD2 aligns across 15 bases. The germline CDR1 and CDR2 sequences are LNHNV and YYDKDF (reference sequence). V lost 9 bases and J lost 5; bases outside the gene matches: 10. This CDR3 contains 16 residues. The CDR3 spells CATTPGLAGGGETQYF. The CDR3 DNA follows: TGTGCCACGACTCCGGGACTAGCGGGAGGCGGGGAGACCCAGTACTTC.

This rearrangement joins TRBV4-1 to TRBJ2-5; D might be TRBD1 or TRBD2, each matching 5 bases. Germline-derived CDR1 and CDR2 are MGHRA and YSYEKL. The germline V and J ends were trimmed by 3 bases and 2 bases, with 10 bases remaining between them. CDR3 length: 14 amino acids. Here the CDR3 reads CASSHGTVQETQYF. The CDR3 DNA is TGCGCCAGCAGCCACGGGACGGTGCAAGAGACCCAGTACTTC.

The chain links TRBV9 to TRBJ2-5; 11 nucleotides line up with TRBD2. Trimming removed 3 bases from V and 3 bases from J; junction bases left unmatched: 7. The CDR3 sequence is 16 residues long. The germline CDR1 and CDR2 sequences are SGDLS and YYNGEE. This CDR3 is CASSDPGTSGEETQYF. The CDR3 DNA sequence: TGTGCCAGCAGCGATCCCGGGACTAGCGGAGAAGAGACCCAGTACTTC. The full variable domain, its missing parts supplied by reference TRBV9 and TRBJ2-5, is DSGVTQTPKHLITATGQRVTLRCSPRSGDLSVYWYQQSLDQGLQFLIQYYNGEERAKGNILERFSAQQFPDLHSELNLSSLELGDSALYFCASSDPGTSGEETQYFGPGTRLLVL.

The chain uses TRBV27 and TRBJ1-5; 8 bases align to TRBD1. The junction had 6 bases not matched to a gene; V was cut back by 5 bases and J by 3 bases. The CDR3 length is 15 residues. The germline V gene encodes CDR1 MNHEY and CDR2 SMNVEV (reference sequence). In nucleotides, the CDR3 is TGTGCCAGCAGTCCAGGGACAGGCAACAATCAGCCCCAGCATTTT. The encoded protein is CASSPGTGNNQPQHF.

The V call is TRBV21-1, the J call TRBJ2-7; the tabulated D call, TRBD1, remains unverified against the DNA. TRBV21-1 is tagged as a pseudogene. CDR3 length: 14 residues. The CDR3 sequence is CANSGHPNHYEQYF. In DNA, the CDR3 is TGTGCCAACTCCGGACACCCAAACCACTACGAGCAGTACTTC.

This chain connects TRBV28 to TRBJ1-1, with 8 bases that match TRBD1. The CDR3 is made up of 16 amino acids. Germline CDR1 is MDHEN and CDR2 is SYDVKM. With 3 bases clipped from V and 2 bases from J, the junction kept 8 bases outside the gene matches. CDR3 DNA sequence: TGTGCCAGCAGTTTGCGTGGACAGGGAAGAAACACTGAAGCTTTCTTT. This gives the protein CASSLRGQGRNTEAFF. Combining the CDR3 with reference TRBV28 and TRBJ1-1 gives the whole variable domain DVKVTQSSRYLVKRTGEKVFLECVQDMDHENMFWYRQDPGLGLRLIYFSYDVKMKEKGDIPEGYSVSREKKERFSLILESASTNQTSMYLCASSLRGQGRNTEAFFGQGTRLTVV.

The chain has TRBV7-9 and TRBJ2-1; 7 positions match TRBD2. Trimming cost V 2 bases and J 9 bases; bases outside gene matches: 16. Looked up from germline, CDR1 is SEHNR and CDR2 is FQNEAQ (reference sequence). The CDR3 is 17 amino acids. CDR3 in amino acids: CASSLIGGAGPFSEQFF. CDR3 bases: TGTGCCAGCAGCTTAATTGGGGGAGCGGGGCCCTTTAGTGAGCAGTTCTTC.

V usage is TRBV4-3 and J usage is TRBJ2-7; D is ambiguous. Between the trimmed V and J ends, which lost 0 bases and 4 bases, there was a span of 10 bases. CDR1 is LGHNA, CDR2 YSLEER, per germline. The CDR3 is 14 amino acids. The DNA of the CDR3 is TGCGCCAGCAGCCAAGATCGGCGGATATACGAGCAGTACTTC. Translated, it gives CASSQDRRIYEQYF.

This rearrangement joins TRBV18 to TRBJ2-1, with D possibly TRBD1 on 6 matching bases. V was trimmed by 8 bases and J by 9 bases, leaving 14 bases between them. Germline CDR1 is KGHSH and CDR2 is LQKENI. The CDR3 covers 12 residues. The CDR3 loop reads CASTGTLGEQFF. DNA of the CDR3: TGTGCCAGCACCGGGACATTGGGTGAGCAGTTCTTC.

The chain is built from TRBV5-1 and TRBJ2-2; tentative D call: TRBD1 (5 bases). Trimming took off 3 bases at V and 0 bases at J, with 12 bases between the two ends. Germline CDR1 and CDR2: SGHRS and YFSETQ. The CDR3 loop spans 16 amino acids. The DNA of the CDR3 is TGCGCCAGCAGCTCAAGACAGCAATCGAACACCGGGGAGCTGTTTTTT. This gives the protein CASSSRQQSNTGELFF. Filled out from reference TRBV5-1 and TRBJ2-2, the complete variable domain reads KAGVTQTPRYLIKTRGQQVTLSCSPISGHRSVSWYQQTPGQGLQFLFEYFSETQRNKGNFPGRFSGRQFSNSRSEMNVSTLELGDSALYLCASSSRQQSNTGELFFGEGSRLTVL.

This chain uses TRBV5-4 with TRBJ1-1; D may be TRBD1 (6 bases). CDR3 size: 13 residues. V was pared by 4 bases and J by 5 bases, with 12 bases between. From germline, CDR1 is SGHNT and CDR2 YYREEE (reference sequence). CDR3 residues: CASSLEGVTEAFF. The CDR3 nucleotides read TGTGCCAGCAGCCTGGAGGGGGTAACTGAAGCTTTCTTT.

A word on this clone: The sample contains more than one DNA sequence encoding this CDR3. The chain has TRBV4-1 and TRBJ1-1, with D hard to call. This CDR3 has 13 amino acids. Trimming pared 2 bases from V and 2 bases from J, leaving 6 bases between. Germline loops: CDR1 MGHRA, CDR2 YSYEKL. CDR3 in DNA: TGCGCCAGCAGCCAAACGGTTAACACTGAAGCTTTCTTT. This translates into CASSQTVNTEAFF.

The chain has TRBV4-1 and TRBJ1-6; D not resolved. Trimming stripped 3 bases from V and 6 bases from J, with 15 bases between. The CDR3 totals 16 residues. CDR1 and CDR2 from the germline V gene are MGHRA and YSYEKL. As DNA, the CDR3 is TGCGCCAGCAGCCATGGGAGACTGTACCTTAATTCACCCCTCCACTTT. Encoded protein: CASSHGRLYLNSPLHF.